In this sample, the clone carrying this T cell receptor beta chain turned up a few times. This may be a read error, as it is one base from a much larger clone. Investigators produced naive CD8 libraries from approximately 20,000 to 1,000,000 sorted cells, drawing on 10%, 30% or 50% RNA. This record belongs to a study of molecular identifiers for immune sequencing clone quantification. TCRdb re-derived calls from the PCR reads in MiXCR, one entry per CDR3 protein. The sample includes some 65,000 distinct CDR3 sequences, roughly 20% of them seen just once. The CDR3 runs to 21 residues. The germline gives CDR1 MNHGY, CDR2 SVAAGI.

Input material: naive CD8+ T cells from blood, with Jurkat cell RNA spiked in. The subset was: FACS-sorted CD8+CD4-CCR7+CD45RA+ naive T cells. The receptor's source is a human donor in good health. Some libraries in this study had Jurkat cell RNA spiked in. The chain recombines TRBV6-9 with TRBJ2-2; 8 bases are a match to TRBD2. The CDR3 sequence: CASGYFIWGGGRRQGTGELFF. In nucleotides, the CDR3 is TGTGCCAGCGGTTATTTCATTTGGGGTGGCGGGAGGAGGCAGGGCACCGGGGAGCTGTTTTTT.